This TCR beta chain was retrieved from a study of post-analysis software for immune sequencing data (dated by TCRdb to the mid-2010s). With respect to the entire study: Disease courses on record covered relapsing-remitting, secondary progressive and progressive-relapsing multiple sclerosis, though some patients had no subtype annotation. The multiple sclerosis patient repertoires were compared with more than 10 previously published healthy control repertoires from donors aged roughly 6 to 27 years. A subset of samples was prepared in parallel using single-end sample barcoding, then pooled and co-amplified after Illumina adapter ligation.

Broader findings and caveats from the paper: Compared with controls, multiple sclerosis patients had significantly lower normalized Chao1 diversity, a finding suggesting substantial peripheral T-cell clonal expansion. The control group was slightly older than the multiple sclerosis patient group. Significantly higher frequencies in patients than in controls were found for a few TRBV segments, including TRBV5-6, TRBV5-1 and TRBV20-1. Direct clustering with F measure revealed strong co-clustering of samples prepared in the same batch, which led to a batch-effect correction.

Notes on this clonotype: It lacks a known antigen. No clone much larger than this one lies a single base away; base qualities are absent.

To demonstrate the VDJtools post-analysis software, TCR beta repertoires were profiled from the peripheral blood of roughly 12 young patients with multiple sclerosis. Multiple sclerosis patients were children and adolescents aged roughly 6 to 16 years. Looking up the germline V gene yields CDR1 SGHVS and CDR2 FNYEAQ. The germline V end is reduced by 1 base and the J end by 5 bases; junction bases left unmatched: 9. Including the terminal cysteine and phenylalanine, the CDR3 comprises 17 residues. Left in the record is the CDR3 DNA by itself, 51 bases read in frame from the first base. Libraries were prepared through PCR. The sample was run on an Illumina HiSeq 2500. Unique molecular identifiers were incorporated into TCR beta cDNA libraries to reduce PCR and sequencing biases. About 500,000 cDNA molecules were obtained for every 1 to 10 million input T cells, so each molecule roughly corresponded to one T cell. The same protocol used for the earlier healthy control dataset was applied to prepare and sequence the patient libraries. Samples belonging to the same batch were prepared together, multiplexed and sequenced on a shared HiSeq lane. In the paper's pipeline: MIGEC handled the raw barcoded reads, throwing out single-read molecular identifier groups before consensus assembly and CDR3 extraction. Clonotype tables were post-analysed with VDJtools, normalizing diversity by down-sampling all datasets to the smallest sample size. In repertoire overlap clustering, CDR3 amino acid sequences, but not nucleotide sequences, were matched to correct batch-related cross-sample contamination. TCRdb handled the public reads itself, with Q25 trimming in fastp and clone calling in MiXCR, and kept productive beta chains. Each entry merges the rows of one CDR3 protein and shows their most common DNA and genes. The V and J calls, along with clone size, are taken from TCRdb and not from the paper's own processing. The sample table holds under 900,000 distinct CDR3 sequences, of which approximately 50% were seen once. In total, the top ten clones hold approximately 4.5% of the sample.

This sequence was found in a girl aged 10 to 17 with multiple sclerosis. Sequencing was performed on blood. The rearrangement joined TRBV7-6 to TRBJ2-7; 12 junctional bases match TRBD2. The nucleotide sequence reads as follows: TGTGCCAGCAGCTTAGGGCCTATAACTAGCGGGAGGAACGAGCAGTACTTC. This sequence encodes CASSLGPITSGRNEQYF.